This is a list of T cell receptor beta chains from one sample in a study of response to subunit inactivated influenza vaccine. Using its own MiXCR run on the RT-PCR reads, TCRdb lists one record per CDR3 protein. The sample lists approximately 490,000 distinct CDR3 sequences; approximately 6.9% were seen once. Specimen: PBMCs from blood, collected about 23 months after vaccination. Receptors originate from a man in his fifties or sixties who received an inactivated influenza vaccine. CDR3s include the opening cysteine and the closing phenylalanine or tryptophan. Each record gives: CDR3 DNA, CDR3 protein, CDR3 length, D gene, J gene, clone size, V gene. A D gene is named only where the DNA matches it firmly. The size of a clone is reported for some rows only, either as once, few or many, or as a class for expanded clones.

TGTGCCAGTAGCATGACCGGGACAGTGAACACTGAAGCTTTCTTT,CASSMTGTVNTEAFF,15,TRBD1,TRBJ1-1,NA,TRBV19
TGCGCCAGCAGCCAAGTCTGGACACGGGGGACCTCCCGCACAGATACGCAGTATTTT,CASSQVWTRGTSRTDTQYF,19,NA,TRBJ2-3,many,TRBV4-3
TGTGCCAGCAGTACAACTGGACAGGGACCGAACACTGAAGCTTTCTTT,CASSTTGQGPNTEAFF,16,TRBD1,TRBJ1-1,many,TRBV6-2/TRBV6-3
TGCAGTGCTAGAGGAGTGTCGGGCCAGCCCCAGCATTTT,CSARGVSGQPQHF,13,NA,TRBJ1-5,few,TRBV20-1
TGTGCCATCAGTGAGATCGGGCTAGCGGGATACAATGAGCAGTTCTTC,CAISEIGLAGYNEQFF,16,TRBD2,TRBJ2-1,few,TRBV10-3
TGTGCCAGCAGCAGGACAGGGAACACCGGGGTGCTGTTTTTT,CASSRTGNTGVLFF,14,TRBD1,TRBJ2-2,NA,TRBV7-8
TGTGCCATGTCCCCGGGACATGCTAGCACAGATACGCAGTATTTT,CAMSPGHASTDTQYF,15,NA,TRBJ2-3,many,TRBV10-3
TGTGCCAGCAGCATCGGGACAGGGGGCAGTGAGCAGTTCTTC,CASSIGTGGSEQFF,14,TRBD1,TRBJ2-1,NA,TRBV7-9
TGTGCCAGCAGCAGAGTCGGGACAGGGGGTAACTATGGCTACACCTTC,CASSRVGTGGNYGYTF,16,TRBD1,TRBJ1-2,many,TRBV4-2
TGTGCCAGCAGTTTGGGCAGGAGCACTGAAGCTTTCTTT,CASSLGRSTEAFF,13,NA,TRBJ1-1,many,TRBV28
TGCGCCAGCAGCCCGGACCCCGGGGGCACTGAAGCTTTCTTT,CASSPDPGGTEAFF,14,NA,TRBJ1-1,many,TRBV4-1
TGCAGTGCTAGCGCCTATGGGCAGGGGACGCGCAATCAGCCCCAGCATTTT,CSASAYGQGTRNQPQHF,17,NA,TRBJ1-5,few,TRBV20-1
TGTGCCAGCAGCCGAGGGGGGGGGCGTTATGGCTACACCTTC,CASSRGGGRYGYTF,14,NA,TRBJ1-2,NA,TRBV14
TGCAGTGGGGCTAGCGAGATAAACACCGGGGAGCTGTTTTTT,CSGASEINTGELFF,14,NA,TRBJ2-2,few,TRBV20-1
TGCGCCAGCAGCCAAGATAACAGACCCACCGGGGAGCTGTTTTTT,CASSQDNRPTGELFF,15,NA,TRBJ2-2,many,TRBV4-3
TGCAGTGCTAGCGACAGGGGCGGATGGAACATTCAGTACTTC,CSASDRGGWNIQYF,14,TRBD1,TRBJ2-4,NA,TRBV20-1
TGCAGCGCCAAGACACTGAACACTGAAGCTTTCTTT,CSAKTLNTEAFF,12,NA,TRBJ1-1,many,TRBV29-1
TGCAGTGCTGAGGGAGGACTAGCCCAAAATGAGCAGTTCTTC,CSAEGGLAQNEQFF,14,TRBD2,TRBJ2-1,NA,TRBV20-1
TGTGCCAGCAGCTTGGGACAGGGAAGAGTCTACGAGCAGTACTTC,CASSLGQGRVYEQYF,15,TRBD1,TRBJ2-7,few,TRBV5-4
TGTGCCAGCAGTGAAGTCCCAACAGGGGATGGTGAGCAGTTCTTC,CASSEVPTGDGEQFF,15,TRBD1,TRBJ2-1,few,TRBV2
TGTGCCTGGAGTAGGGGTTCTGGAAACACCATATATTTT,CAWSRGSGNTIYF,13,NA,TRBJ1-3,many,TRBV30
TGCAGCGTGATAACCGGGACTAGCGGGGGTGAGCAGTTCTTC,CSVITGTSGGEQFF,14,TRBD2,TRBJ2-1,NA,TRBV29-1
TGTGCCAGCAGTTACACTACGGACAGGGGGCGCCCCTTGAGCTCCTACGAGCAGTACTTC,CASSYTTDRGRPLSSYEQYF,20,TRBD1,TRBJ2-7,few,TRBV6-2/TRBV6-3
TGTGCCACCAGCAGAGGGATCGGAGCGAACTCCTACGAGCAGTACTTC,CATSRGIGANSYEQYF,16,NA,TRBJ2-7,NA,TRBV15
TGTGCCAGCAGCGTAGGGGTGGGGTTGAACACTGAAGCTTTCTTT,CASSVGVGLNTEAFF,15,NA,TRBJ1-1,many,TRBV9
TGCGCCAGCAGTGAGTCGGGGTACCGCCGGTTCACTGAAGCTTTCTTT,CASSESGYRRFTEAFF,16,NA,TRBJ1-1,NA,TRBV10-1
TGTGCCAGCAGCTATGGGACTAGCGGGGGCCGTCGGAGCTCCTACAATGAGCAGTTCTTC,CASSYGTSGGRRSSYNEQFF,20,TRBD2,TRBJ2-1,NA,TRBV11-1
TGTGCCAGCAGCCCTCAGGCGGTGACATTCCTTGGCTACACCTTC,CASSPQAVTFLGYTF,15,NA,TRBJ1-2,NA,TRBV27
TGCAGTGCTAGGGTCAGTTCGTCCTACGAGCAGTACTTC,CSARVSSSYEQYF,13,NA,TRBJ2-7,few,TRBV20-1
TGCAGCGTTCTCGTGGGGGTGACTGAAGCTTTCTTT,CSVLVGVTEAFF,12,NA,TRBJ1-1,NA,TRBV29-1